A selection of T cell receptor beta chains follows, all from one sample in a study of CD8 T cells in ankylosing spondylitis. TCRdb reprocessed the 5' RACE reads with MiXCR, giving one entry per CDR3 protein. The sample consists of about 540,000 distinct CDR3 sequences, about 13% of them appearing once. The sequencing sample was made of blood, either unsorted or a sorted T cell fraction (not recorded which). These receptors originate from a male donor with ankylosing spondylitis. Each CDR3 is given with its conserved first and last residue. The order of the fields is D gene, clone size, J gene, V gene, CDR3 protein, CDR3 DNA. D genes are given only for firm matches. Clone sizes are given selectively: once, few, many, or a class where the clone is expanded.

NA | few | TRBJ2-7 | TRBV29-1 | CSVRPSGGGYEQYF | TGCAGCGTCCGACCCTCAGGTGGGGGGTACGAGCAGTACTTC
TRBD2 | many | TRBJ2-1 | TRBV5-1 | CASSLGTGTSGYNEQFF | TGCGCCAGCAGCTTGGGAACTGGGACTAGCGGATACAATGAGCAGTTCTTC
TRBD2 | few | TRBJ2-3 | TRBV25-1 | CASTLAGVDTQYF | TGTGCCAGCACACTAGCGGGAGTAGATACGCAGTATTTT
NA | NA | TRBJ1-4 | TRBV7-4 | CASSPPTENEKLFF | TGTGCCAGCAGCCCACCGACAGAGAATGAAAAACTGTTTTTT
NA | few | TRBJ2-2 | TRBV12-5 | CASGGSGSLTGELFF | TGTGCTAGTGGCGGGAGTGGTTCCCTCACCGGGGAGCTGTTTTTT
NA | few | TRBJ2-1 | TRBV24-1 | CATSDSISLGREQFF | TGTGCCACCAGTGACTCAATTTCACTAGGCCGCGAGCAGTTCTTC
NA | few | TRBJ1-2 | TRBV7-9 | CASSLSGEGYGYTF | TGTGCCAGCAGCTTATCAGGGGAAGGCTATGGCTACACCTTC
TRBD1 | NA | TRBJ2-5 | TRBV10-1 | CASSDSGTGGEETQYF | TGCGCCAGCAGTGATTCCGGGACAGGGGGCGAAGAGACCCAGTACTTC
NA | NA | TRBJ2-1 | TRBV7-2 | CASSSGPNNEQFF | TGTGCCAGCAGCTCGGGGCCTAACAATGAGCAGTTCTTC
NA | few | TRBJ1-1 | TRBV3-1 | CASSQIDGTEAFF | TGTGCCAGCAGTCAAATAGACGGCACTGAAGCTTTCTTT
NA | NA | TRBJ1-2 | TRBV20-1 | CSARDQRQDNYGYTF | TGCAGTGCTAGAGATCAGCGACAAGATAACTATGGCTACACCTTC
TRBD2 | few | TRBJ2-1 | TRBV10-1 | CASSAGTSWDNEQFF | TGCGCCAGCAGCGCCGGGACTAGCTGGGACAATGAGCAGTTCTTC